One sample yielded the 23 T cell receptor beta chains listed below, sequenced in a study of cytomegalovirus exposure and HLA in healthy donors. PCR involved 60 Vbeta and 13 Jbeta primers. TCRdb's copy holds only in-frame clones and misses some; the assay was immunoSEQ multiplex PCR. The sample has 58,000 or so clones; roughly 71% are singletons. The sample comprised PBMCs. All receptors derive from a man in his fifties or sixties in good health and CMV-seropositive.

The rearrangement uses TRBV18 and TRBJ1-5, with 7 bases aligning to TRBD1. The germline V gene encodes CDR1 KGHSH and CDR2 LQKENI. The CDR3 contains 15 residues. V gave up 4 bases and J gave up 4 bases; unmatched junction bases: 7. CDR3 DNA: TGTGCCAGCTCACGCGACAGGGCCGAGAATCAGCCCCAGCATTTT. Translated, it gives CASSRDRAENQPQHF. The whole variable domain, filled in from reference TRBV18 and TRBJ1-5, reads NAGVMQNPRHLVRRRGQEARLRCSPMKGHSHVYWYRQLPEEGLKFMVYLQKENIIDESGMPKERFSAEFPKEGPSILRIQQVVRGDSAAYFCASSRDRAENQPQHFGDGTRLSIL.

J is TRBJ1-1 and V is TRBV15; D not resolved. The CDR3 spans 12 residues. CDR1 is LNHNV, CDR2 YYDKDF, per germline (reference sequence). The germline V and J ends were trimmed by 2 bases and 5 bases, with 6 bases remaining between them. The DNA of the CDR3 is TGTGCCACCAGCAGACGGGAGACTGAAGCTTTCTTT. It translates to CATSRRETEAFF.

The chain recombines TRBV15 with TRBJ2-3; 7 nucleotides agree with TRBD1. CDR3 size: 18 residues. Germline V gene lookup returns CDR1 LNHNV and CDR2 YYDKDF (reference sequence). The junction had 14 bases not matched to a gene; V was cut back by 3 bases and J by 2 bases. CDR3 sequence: CATSRVRTTRGFTDTQYF. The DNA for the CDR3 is TGTGCCACCAGCAGGGTTAGAACAACCAGGGGGTTCACAGATACGCAGTATTTT.

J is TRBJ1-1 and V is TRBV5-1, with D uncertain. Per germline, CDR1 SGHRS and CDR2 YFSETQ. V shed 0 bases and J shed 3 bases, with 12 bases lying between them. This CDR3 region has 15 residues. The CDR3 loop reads CASSLAPGIDTEAFF. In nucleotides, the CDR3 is TGCGCCAGCAGCTTGGCCCCAGGTATCGACACTGAAGCTTTCTTT.

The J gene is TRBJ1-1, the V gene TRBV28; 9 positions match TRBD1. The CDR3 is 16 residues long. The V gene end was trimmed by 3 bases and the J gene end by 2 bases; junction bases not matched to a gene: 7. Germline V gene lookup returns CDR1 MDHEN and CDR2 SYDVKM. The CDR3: CASSLSPGQGNTEAFF. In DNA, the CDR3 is TGTGCCAGCAGTTTGTCCCCGGGACAGGGAAACACTGAAGCTTTCTTT.

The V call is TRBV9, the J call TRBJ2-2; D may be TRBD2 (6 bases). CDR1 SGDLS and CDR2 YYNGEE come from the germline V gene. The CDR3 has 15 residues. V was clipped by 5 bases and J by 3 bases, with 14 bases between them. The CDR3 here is CASRATGVDTGELFF. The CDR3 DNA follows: TGTGCCAGCAGGGCAACGGGAGTGGACACCGGGGAGCTGTTTTTT.

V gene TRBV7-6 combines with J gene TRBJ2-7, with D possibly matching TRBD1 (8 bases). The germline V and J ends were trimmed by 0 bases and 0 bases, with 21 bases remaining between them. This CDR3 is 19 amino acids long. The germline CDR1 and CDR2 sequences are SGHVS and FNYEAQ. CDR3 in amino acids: CASSLAQTGAGRSSYEQYF. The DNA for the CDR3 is TGTGCCAGCAGCTTAGCCCAGACAGGGGCCGGGAGGAGCTCCTACGAGCAGTACTTC.

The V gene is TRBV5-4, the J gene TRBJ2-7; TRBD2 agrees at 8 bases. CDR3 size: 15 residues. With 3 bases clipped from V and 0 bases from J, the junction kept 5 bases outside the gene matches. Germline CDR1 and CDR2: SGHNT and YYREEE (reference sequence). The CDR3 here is CASSSGGPFSYEQYF. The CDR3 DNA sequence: TGTGCCAGCAGCTCGGGAGGGCCCTTCTCCTACGAGCAGTACTTC.

The CDR3 DNA sequence: TGTGCCAGCAGTTTAAGGGGAGGGAGCGCCTACGAGCAGTACTTC. This sequence encodes CASSLRGGSAYEQYF. The V gene is TRBV27, the J gene TRBJ2-7; 7 nucleotides align to TRBD2. CDR3 length: 15 residues. The ends lost 2 bases at V and 2 bases at J; junction bases unmatched: 6. Germline CDR1 MNHEY, CDR2 SMNVEV (reference sequence).

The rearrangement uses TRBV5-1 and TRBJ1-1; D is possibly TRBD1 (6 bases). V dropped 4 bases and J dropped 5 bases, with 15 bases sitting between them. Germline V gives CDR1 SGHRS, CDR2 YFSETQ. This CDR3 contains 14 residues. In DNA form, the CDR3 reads TGCGCCAGCAGCCAACAGGGAAGAGGGACTGAAGCTTTCTTT. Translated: CASSQQGRGTEAFF.

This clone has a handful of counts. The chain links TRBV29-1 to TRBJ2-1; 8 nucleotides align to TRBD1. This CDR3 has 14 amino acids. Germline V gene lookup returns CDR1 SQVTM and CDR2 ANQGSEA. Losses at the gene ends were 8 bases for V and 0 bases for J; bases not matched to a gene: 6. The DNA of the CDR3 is TGCAGCCCCGGGGACAGGAACTCCTACAATGAGCAGTTCTTC. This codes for CSPGDRNSYNEQFF.

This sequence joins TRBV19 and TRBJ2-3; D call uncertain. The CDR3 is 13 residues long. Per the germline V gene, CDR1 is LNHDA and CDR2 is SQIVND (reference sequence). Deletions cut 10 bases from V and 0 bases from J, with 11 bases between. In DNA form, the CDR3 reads TGTGCCACCTCACAGTTGAGCACAGATACGCAGTATTTT. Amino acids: CATSQLSTDTQYF.

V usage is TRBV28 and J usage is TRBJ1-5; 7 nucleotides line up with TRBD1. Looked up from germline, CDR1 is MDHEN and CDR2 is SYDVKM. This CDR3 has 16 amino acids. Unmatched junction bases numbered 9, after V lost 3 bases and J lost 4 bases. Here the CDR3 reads CASSFSLGQQNQPQHF. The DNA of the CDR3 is TGTGCCAGCAGTTTCAGTTTGGGACAGCAAAATCAGCCCCAGCATTTT.

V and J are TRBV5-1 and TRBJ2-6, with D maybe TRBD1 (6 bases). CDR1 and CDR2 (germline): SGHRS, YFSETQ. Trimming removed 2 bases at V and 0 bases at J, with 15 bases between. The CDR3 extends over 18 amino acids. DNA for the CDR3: TGCGCCAGCAGCTTCTGGACAGATACAAGCTCTGGGGCCAACGTCCTGACTTTC. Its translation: CASSFWTDTSSGANVLTF. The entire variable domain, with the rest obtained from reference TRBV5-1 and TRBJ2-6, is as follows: KAGVTQTPRYLIKTRGQQVTLSCSPISGHRSVSWYQQTPGQGLQFLFEYFSETQRNKGNFPGRFSGRQFSNSRSEMNVSTLELGDSALYLCASSFWTDTSSGANVLTFGAGSRLTVL.

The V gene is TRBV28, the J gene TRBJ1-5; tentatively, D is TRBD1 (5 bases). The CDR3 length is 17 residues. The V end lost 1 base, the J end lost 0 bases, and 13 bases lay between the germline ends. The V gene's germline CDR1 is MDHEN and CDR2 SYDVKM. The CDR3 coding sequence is TGTGCCAGCAGTTTATTGTACAGGATTAATAGCAATCAGCCCCAGCATTTT. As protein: CASSLLYRINSNQPQHF.

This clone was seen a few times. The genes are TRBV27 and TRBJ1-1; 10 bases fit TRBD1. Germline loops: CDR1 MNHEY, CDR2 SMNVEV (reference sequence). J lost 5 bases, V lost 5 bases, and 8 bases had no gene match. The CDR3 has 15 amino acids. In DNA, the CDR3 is TGTGCCAGCAGTCCGCGGACAGGGGGTAGAACTGAAGCTTTCTTT. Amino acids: CASSPRTGGRTEAFF.

CDR3 nucleotides: TGTGCCAGCAGTCCCTCGGGGGGGCGCAACTATGGCTACACCTTC. Its protein product is CASSPSGGRNYGYTF. J is TRBJ1-2 and V is TRBV6-5, with D perhaps TRBD1 (6 bases). The CDR3 consists of 15 residues. Trimming pared 5 bases from V and 2 bases from J, leaving 15 bases between. The germline CDR1 and CDR2 sequences are MNHEY and SVGAGI.

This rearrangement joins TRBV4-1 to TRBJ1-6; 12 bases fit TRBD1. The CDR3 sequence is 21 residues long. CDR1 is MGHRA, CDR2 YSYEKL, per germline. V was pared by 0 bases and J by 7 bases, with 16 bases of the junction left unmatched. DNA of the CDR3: TGCGCCAGCAGCCAAGAGGAAGGCGGGACAGGGGGCAGGTGGGGAAATTCACCCCTCCACTTT. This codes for CASSQEEGGTGGRWGNSPLHF.

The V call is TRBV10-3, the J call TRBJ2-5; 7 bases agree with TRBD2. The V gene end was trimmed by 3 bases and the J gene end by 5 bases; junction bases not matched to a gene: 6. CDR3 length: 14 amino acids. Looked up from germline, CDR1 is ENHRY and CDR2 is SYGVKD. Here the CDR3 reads CAISEDGGMETQYF. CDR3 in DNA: TGTGCCATCAGTGAAGACGGGGGGATGGAGACCCAGTACTTC.

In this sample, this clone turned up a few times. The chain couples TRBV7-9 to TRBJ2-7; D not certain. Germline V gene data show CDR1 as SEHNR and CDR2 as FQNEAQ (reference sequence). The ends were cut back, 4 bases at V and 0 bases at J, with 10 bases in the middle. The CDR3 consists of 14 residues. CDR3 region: CASSSPGSSYEQYF. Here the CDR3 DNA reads TGTGCCAGCAGCTCCCCGGGTAGCTCCTACGAGCAGTACTTC.

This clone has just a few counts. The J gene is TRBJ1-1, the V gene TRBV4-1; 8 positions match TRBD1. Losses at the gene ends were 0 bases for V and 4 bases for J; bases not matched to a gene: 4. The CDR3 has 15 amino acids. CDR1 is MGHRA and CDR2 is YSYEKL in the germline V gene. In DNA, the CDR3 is TGCGCCAGCAGCCAAGATCCGACAGGGGCCACTGAAGCTTTCTTT. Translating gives CASSQDPTGATEAFF.

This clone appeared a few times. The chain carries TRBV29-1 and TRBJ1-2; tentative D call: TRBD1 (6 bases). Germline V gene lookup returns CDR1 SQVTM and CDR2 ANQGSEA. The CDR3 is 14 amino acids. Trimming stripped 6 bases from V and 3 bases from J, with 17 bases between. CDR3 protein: CSVGGQKGDYGYTF. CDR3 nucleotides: TGCAGCGTCGGGGGGCAGAAAGGCGACTATGGCTACACCTTC.

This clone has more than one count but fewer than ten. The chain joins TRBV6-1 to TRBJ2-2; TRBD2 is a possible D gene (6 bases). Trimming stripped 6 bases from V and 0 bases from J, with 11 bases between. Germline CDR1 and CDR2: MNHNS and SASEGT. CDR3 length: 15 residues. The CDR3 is CASRPGRSNTGELFF. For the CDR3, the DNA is TGTGCCAGCAGGCCCGGGAGATCGAACACCGGGGAGCTGTTTTTT.